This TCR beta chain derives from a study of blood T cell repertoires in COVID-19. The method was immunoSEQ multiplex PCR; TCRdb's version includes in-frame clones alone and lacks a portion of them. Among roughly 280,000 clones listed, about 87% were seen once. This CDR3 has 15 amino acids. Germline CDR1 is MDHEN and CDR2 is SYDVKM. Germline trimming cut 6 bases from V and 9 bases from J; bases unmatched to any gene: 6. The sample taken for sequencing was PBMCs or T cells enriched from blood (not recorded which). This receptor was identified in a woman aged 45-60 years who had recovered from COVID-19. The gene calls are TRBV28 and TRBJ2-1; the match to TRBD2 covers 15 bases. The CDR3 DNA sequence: TGTGCCAGCAGCGAGGGACTAGCGGGAGGTACTGAGCAGTTCTTC. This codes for CASSEGLAGGTEQFF.